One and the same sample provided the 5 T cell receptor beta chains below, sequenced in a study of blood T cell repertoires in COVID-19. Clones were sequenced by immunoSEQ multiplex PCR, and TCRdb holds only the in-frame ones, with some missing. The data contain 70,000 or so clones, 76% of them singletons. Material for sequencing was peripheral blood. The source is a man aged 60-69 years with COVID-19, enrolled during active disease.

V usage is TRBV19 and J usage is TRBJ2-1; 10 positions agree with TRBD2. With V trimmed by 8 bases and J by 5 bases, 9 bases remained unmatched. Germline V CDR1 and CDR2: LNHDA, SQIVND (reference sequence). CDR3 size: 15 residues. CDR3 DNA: TGTGCCAGTCTGTCTTTGGGACTAGCGCACAATGAGCAGTTCTTC. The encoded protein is CASLSLGLAHNEQFF.

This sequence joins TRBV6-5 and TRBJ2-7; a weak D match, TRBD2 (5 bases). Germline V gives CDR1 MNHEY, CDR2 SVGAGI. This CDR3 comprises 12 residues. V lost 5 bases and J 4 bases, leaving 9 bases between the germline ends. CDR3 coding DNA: TGTGCCAGCAGTCCGGGCGGGTACGAGCAGTACTTC. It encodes CASSPGGYEQYF.

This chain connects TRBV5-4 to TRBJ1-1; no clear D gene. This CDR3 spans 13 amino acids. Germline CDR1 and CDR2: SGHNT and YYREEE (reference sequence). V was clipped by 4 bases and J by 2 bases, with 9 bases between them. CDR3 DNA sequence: TGTGCCAGCAGCCCGATAGCAAACACTGAAGCTTTCTTT. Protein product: CASSPIANTEAFF. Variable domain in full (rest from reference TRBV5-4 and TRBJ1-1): ETGVTQSPTHLIKTRGQQVTLRCSSQSGHNTVSWYQQALGQGPQFIFQYYREEENGRGNFPPRFSGLQFPNYSSELNVNALELDDSALYLCASSPIANTEAFFGQGTRLTVV.

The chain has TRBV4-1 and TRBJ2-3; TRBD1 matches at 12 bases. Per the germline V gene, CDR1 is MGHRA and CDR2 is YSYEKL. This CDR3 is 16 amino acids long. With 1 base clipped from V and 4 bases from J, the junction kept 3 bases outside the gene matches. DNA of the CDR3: TGCGCCAGCAGCCAAGGGGACAGGGGGCAGGCAGATACGCAGTATTTT. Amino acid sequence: CASSQGDRGQADTQYF.

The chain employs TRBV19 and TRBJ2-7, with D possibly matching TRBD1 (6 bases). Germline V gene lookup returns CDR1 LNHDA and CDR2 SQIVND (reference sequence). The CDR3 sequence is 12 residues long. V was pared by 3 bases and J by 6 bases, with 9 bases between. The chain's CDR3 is CASSMVGGEQYF. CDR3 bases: TGTGCCAGTAGTATGGTAGGGGGCGAGCAGTACTTC.